This T cell receptor (beta chain) is drawn from a study of blood T cell repertoires in COVID-19. Assay: immunoSEQ multiplex PCR; the TCRdb copy retains only in-frame clones and omits some. Among almost 95,000 clones listed, around 85% were seen once. Those enrolled in Seattle joined during active infection and were followed longitudinally afterward. This clonotype was sampled from a woman in her sixties with COVID-19, enrolled during active disease. The sequenced sample was peripheral blood.

The CDR3 sequence: CATSDPGTEGETQYF. CDR3 nucleotide sequence: TGTGCCACCAGTGATCCCGGGACAGAAGGAGAGACCCAGTACTTC. This chain uses TRBV24-1 with TRBJ2-5, with 7 bases identical to TRBD1. Per the germline V gene, CDR1 is KGHDR and CDR2 is SFDVKD. V was clipped by 3 bases and J by 4 bases; unmatched bases: 7. This CDR3 spans 15 amino acids.